Below are 25 T cell receptor beta chains sequenced from a single sample in a study of blood T cells in healthy people across ages. Combining a sample-barcoded 5' primer with a J-beta primer mix, a second PCR ran for 7 to 11 cycles. TCRdb analysed the 5' RACE reads with MiXCR anew, one entry per CDR3 protein. The sample has hundreds of thousands of distinct CDR3 sequences; more than 45% are singletons. Sequencing input: blood. These receptors came from a woman aged 80 or over in good health.

This clonotype was observed a handful of times. The chain employs TRBV4-2 and TRBJ1-2; D is ambiguous. The V gene lost 4 bases and the J gene lost 0 bases, with 12 bases spanning the gap. This CDR3 is 15 amino acids long. CDR1 LGHNA and CDR2 YNFKEQ come from the germline V gene. The DNA for the CDR3 is TGTGCCAGCAGCCCACAACGGACGGCTAACTATGGCTACACCTTC. Its protein product is CASSPQRTANYGYTF.

As to this clonotype: At one boundary the junction diverges from the germline segment, which might be a read error. The V gene is TRBV12-3 or TRBV12-4, the J gene TRBJ2-5; D unclear. This CDR3 spans 11 amino acids. CDR3 sequence: CASSSQEAQYF. For the CDR3, the DNA is TGTGCCAGCAGTTCTCAAGAGGCCCAGTACTTC.

J is TRBJ2-1 and V is TRBV25-1; TRBD2 might be the D (7 bases). V shed 2 bases and J shed 8 bases, with 10 bases lying between them. This CDR3 comprises 13 residues. CDR1 and CDR2 from the germline V gene are MGHDK and SYGVNS. The CDR3 is CASSERGADEQFF. The CDR3 DNA reads as TGTGCCAGCAGTGAACGGGGGGCGGATGAGCAGTTCTTC.

The J gene is TRBJ2-5, the V gene TRBV6-2 or TRBV6-3; 9 nucleotides agree with TRBD2. V lost 2 bases to trimming and J lost 11 bases; unmatched junction nucleotides: 21. The CDR3 has 18 residues. Germline loops: CDR1 MNHEY, CDR2 SVGEGT. CDR3 nucleotides: TGTGCCAGCAGTTACAAAAGGACTAGCGTCGTGGGCAAAAACACTCAGTACTTC. Translation gives CASSYKRTSVVGKNTQYF.

Details on this clonotype: A much larger clone lies one base from this, so it may be a read error. The chain has TRBV3-1 and TRBJ2-1; 8 nucleotides line up with TRBD2. Germline loops: CDR1 LGHDT, CDR2 YNNKEL (reference sequence). The CDR3 runs to 14 residues. V lost 8 bases, J lost 8 bases, and 11 bases stayed unmatched. This chain's CDR3 is CASCNSGEGYEQFF. CDR3 nucleotides: TGTGCCAGCTGTAATAGCGGGGAGGGATATGAGCAGTTCTTC.

This clonotype was seen many times. The chain employs TRBV28 and TRBJ2-7; TRBD1 or TRBD2 may be the D gene (5 bases each). The germline V gene encodes CDR1 MDHEN and CDR2 SYDVKM. The V gene lost 11 bases and the J gene lost 6 bases, with 20 bases spanning the gap. This CDR3 region has 13 residues. In DNA form, the CDR3 reads TGTGCCTCCATCCACCAGAGGGGATCCGAGCAGTACTTC. Protein product: CASIHQRGSEQYF.

To note about this clonotype: With a much larger clone just one base away, this may be a read error. This chain links TRBV28 with TRBJ2-1; tentatively, D is TRBD1 (9 bases). The CDR3 extends over 16 amino acids. Germline V gene lookup returns CDR1 MDHEN and CDR2 SYDVKM. Trimming removed 6 bases at V and 13 bases at J, with 28 bases between. The CDR3 DNA reads as TGTGCCAGCAGGGGACAGGGTAAAGCGGGAGTTGAGACCCAGTTCTTC. This sequence encodes CASRGQGKAGVETQFF.

In this sample, this clonotype turned up many times. This sequence joins TRBV6-6 and TRBJ1-3; D unclear. The CDR3 contains 15 residues. V shed 6 bases and J shed 0 bases, with 12 bases lying between them. The germline V gene encodes CDR1 MNHNY and CDR2 SVGAGI (reference sequence). The CDR3 bases are TGTGCCAGCAGCCTAGACACTTCCTCTGGAAACACCATATATTTT. This codes for CASSLDTSSGNTIYF.

This clonotype was observed many times. The chain is built from TRBV18 and TRBJ2-5; D remains ambiguous. Germline assignment: CDR1 KGHSH and CDR2 LQKENI. The V and J ends lost 8 bases and 2 bases respectively, with 9 bases between them. The CDR3 runs to 12 residues. CDR3 region: CASRDSQETQYF. For the CDR3, the DNA is TGTGCCAGCAGGGATAGTCAAGAGACCCAGTACTTC.

This clonotype was counted between two and nine times. V gene TRBV28 combines with J gene TRBJ1-1; 9 nucleotides line up with TRBD1. Germline V gene data show CDR1 as MDHEN and CDR2 as SYDVKM. Losses at the gene ends were 6 bases for V and 10 bases for J; bases not matched to a gene: 9. The CDR3 is made up of 13 amino acids. The CDR3 is CASSPPRGQGAFF. CDR3 coding DNA: TGTGCCAGCAGCCCACCTAGGGGACAGGGAGCTTTCTTT.

The chain combines TRBV20-1 with TRBJ2-7; 9 nucleotides align to TRBD2. The CDR3 runs to 15 residues. V lost 3 bases and J lost 1; bases outside the gene matches: 7. Germline lookup yields CDR1 DFQATT and CDR2 SNEGSKA (reference sequence). CDR3 in amino acids: CSASRPSGESYEQYF. CDR3 nucleotide sequence: TGCAGTGCTAGTCGCCCTAGCGGGGAGTCCTACGAGCAGTACTTC.

There are a few counts of this clonotype. This chain joins TRBV18 and TRBJ1-1; 7 bases are a match to TRBD1. The CDR3 is 16 residues long. The trim removed 3 bases at V and 3 bases at J, leaving 10 bases unmatched. Germline V gene lookup returns CDR1 KGHSH and CDR2 LQKENI. CDR3: CASSPTGPLRDTEAFF. The CDR3 nucleotides are TGTGCCAGCTCACCGACAGGGCCCCTCAGGGACACTGAAGCTTTCTTT. Full variable domain (outside the CDR3, taken from reference TRBV18 and TRBJ1-1): NAGVMQNPRHLVRRRGQEARLRCSPMKGHSHVYWYRQLPEEGLKFMVYLQKENIIDESGMPKERFSAEFPKEGPSILRIQQVVRGDSAAYFCASSPTGPLRDTEAFFGQGTRLTVV.

This clonotype was detected once. The chain carries TRBV6-5 and TRBJ2-1; possibly TRBD1 or TRBD2 for D (5 bases each). In germline, CDR1 is MNHEY, CDR2 SVGAGI. Trimming took 7 bases from V and 10 from J, leaving 11 bases between them. CDR3 length: 11 amino acids. This CDR3 is CASTLRGEQFF. The CDR3 region has the DNA TGTGCCAGCACCCTTCGGGGCGAGCAGTTCTTC.

The V gene is TRBV5-1, the J gene TRBJ2-3; 7 positions match TRBD2. After removal of 0 bases from V and 9 bases from J, the junction contained 10 bases not matched to a gene. Per germline, CDR1 SGHRS and CDR2 YFSETQ. The CDR3 extends over 15 amino acids. CDR3 loop: CASSLAGLGGTTQYF. CDR3 sequence (DNA): TGCGCCAGCAGCTTGGCCGGACTAGGTGGTACAACGCAGTATTTT.

This clonotype was counted at least ten times. DNA for the CDR3: TGCGCCAGCAGCACCCGCGGGGGGGCGAAAAATGAGCAGTTCTTC. Protein sequence: CASSTRGGAKNEQFF. The V call is TRBV5-1, the J call TRBJ2-1; 9 bases are a match to TRBD2. V lost 4 bases to trimming and J lost 7 bases; unmatched junction nucleotides: 9. There are 15 residues in the CDR3. Looked up from germline, CDR1 is SGHRS and CDR2 is YFSETQ. The full variable domain, completed using reference TRBV5-1 and TRBJ2-1, is KAGVTQTPRYLIKTRGQQVTLSCSPISGHRSVSWYQQTPGQGLQFLFEYFSETQRNKGNFPGRFSGRQFSNSRSEMNVSTLELGDSALYLCASSTRGGAKNEQFFGPGTRLTVL.

Concerning this clonotype itself: This may come from a read error, since a much larger clone is one base off. J is TRBJ2-1 and V is TRBV5-1; D may match TRBD1 or TRBD2 (6 bases each). The J call may be in error: the DNA end matches TRBJ2-7 better. This CDR3 has 17 residues. The germline CDR1 and CDR2 sequences are SGHRS and YFSETQ. The CDR3 sequence: CASSLESGWGANNEQYF. CDR3 nucleotide sequence: TGCGCCAGCAGCTTGGAATCGGGGTGGGGGGCGAACAATGAGCAGTACTTC.

A remark on this clonotype: The junction shows a germline mismatch at one end, possibly a read error. V and J are TRBV18 and TRBJ2-1; D is uncertain. CDR3 length equals 16 residues. Germline V CDR1 and CDR2: KGHSH, LQKENI. In DNA form, the CDR3 reads TGTGCTAGCTCACGGCTAGGCAGCAGCTCCTACAATGATCAGTTCTTC. It specifies CASSRLGSSSYNDQFF.

This clonotype showed up many times. This clone may be a read error of a much larger clone one base away. The J gene is TRBJ2-1, the V gene TRBV15; D ambiguous. The J call is uncertain, as TRBJ2-7 better fits the DNA end. Germline V gene data show CDR1 as LNHNV and CDR2 as YYDKDF (reference sequence). The CDR3 loop spans 15 amino acids. CDR3 loop: CATTSSRGSYNEQYF. For the CDR3, the DNA is TGTGCCACTACCTCCAGTAGAGGCTCCTACAATGAGCAGTACTTC.

V gene TRBV10-3 combines with J gene TRBJ2-3, with TRBD2 matching over 9 bases. Germline trimming cut 6 bases from V and 2 bases from J; bases unmatched to any gene: 6. Per germline, CDR1 ENHRY and CDR2 SYGVKD. The CDR3 extends over 15 amino acids. This chain's CDR3 is CAISRLAELTDTQYF. The CDR3 DNA reads as TGTGCCATCAGCCGACTAGCGGAACTCACAGATACGCAGTATTTT.

There are many counts of this clonotype. The chain joins TRBV6-6 to TRBJ1-2; TRBD1 matches 9 bases. The germline V gene has CDR1 MNHNY and CDR2 SVGAGI (reference sequence). Trimming cost V 2 bases and J 2 bases; bases outside gene matches: 0. This CDR3 spans 14 amino acids. The DNA of the CDR3 is TGTGCCAGCAGTTACGGACAGGGGAACTATGGCTACACCTTC. Its protein product is CASSYGQGNYGYTF.

The chain carries TRBV15 and TRBJ1-1, with a tentative D call TRBD1 (5 bases). The CDR3 is made up of 15 amino acids. V shed 0 bases and J shed 4 bases, with 12 bases lying between them. The V gene's germline CDR1 is LNHNV and CDR2 YYDKDF (reference sequence). CDR3 protein: CATSRDVRGSTEAFF. The DNA for the CDR3 is TGTGCCACCAGCAGAGATGTTAGGGGAAGCACTGAAGCTTTCTTT.

The gene calls are TRBV10-3 and TRBJ2-1; D gene ambiguous. This CDR3 is built from 11 residues. Germline V gives CDR1 ENHRY, CDR2 SYGVKD. The V and J ends lost 4 bases and 7 bases respectively, with 5 bases between them. The CDR3: CAISGSNEQFF. CDR3 DNA sequence: TGTGCCATCAGTGGGTCGAATGAGCAGTTCTTC.

This clonotype was counted many times. The rearrangement uses TRBV27 and TRBJ2-7, with D tentatively TRBD2 (5 bases). Trimming cost V 3 bases and J 2 bases, with 11 bases left between them. This CDR3 has 14 amino acids. Germline V CDR1 and CDR2: MNHEY, SMNVEV (reference sequence). DNA for the CDR3: TGTGCCAGCAGTTTTACGGGAACCGCCTACGAGCAGTACTTC. It is translated as CASSFTGTAYEQYF.

The chain is built from TRBV7-2 and TRBJ1-5; D might be TRBD1 (5 bases). CDR3 length equals 17 residues. Trimming shortened V by 2 bases and J by 0 bases, and 14 bases separated the two germline ends. Germline-derived CDR1 and CDR2 are SGHTA and FQGNSA. DNA of the CDR3: TGTGCCAGCAGCTTATCCCAGGGTCAATATAGCAATCAGCCCCAGCATTTT. Translation gives CASSLSQGQYSNQPQHF.

This clonotype was recorded at least ten times. The chain uses TRBV10-3 and TRBJ1-5; no definite D call. Trimming cost V 7 bases and J 1 base, with 8 bases left between them. Germline V gene lookup returns CDR1 ENHRY and CDR2 SYGVKD. The CDR3 runs to 13 residues. The CDR3 is CAITADSNQPQHF. The CDR3 DNA follows: TGTGCCATCACGGCGGACAGCAATCAGCCCCAGCATTTT.